This entry describes one T cell receptor beta chain. The CDR3 sequence is 13 residues long. CDR1 SGHDT and CDR2 YYEEEE come from the germline V gene. The V end was cut by 4 bases, the J end by 4 bases, with 11 bases between. The record originates from a study of blood T cell repertoires in COVID-19. Study-level information: From T cells, B-cell-depleted T cells, or PBMCs came the material, which was cDNA or gDNA.

How the authors handled the data: Nucleated cell counts were estimated from reference gene primer amplification. TCRdb's copy holds only in-frame clones and misses some; the assay was immunoSEQ multiplex PCR. The V and J calls and clone size are taken from that table; D and trimming were inferred from the DNA. Found here are about 140,000 clones, 87% of them singletons; the top ten hold over 4.5%. Material for sequencing was peripheral blood. The sequence was collected from a human donor in a cohort sampled during active COVID-19. The chain employs TRBV5-6 and TRBJ2-5, with a tentative D call TRBD2 (6 bases). In DNA, the CDR3 is TGTGCCAGCAGCCCCCCGGGGGTAGAGACCCAGTACTTC. This translates into CASSPPGVETQYF. The entire variable domain, with the rest obtained from reference TRBV5-6 and TRBJ2-5, is as follows: DAGVTQSPTHLIKTRGQQVTLRCSPKSGHDTVSWYQQALGQGPQFIFQYYEEEERQRGNFPDRFSGHQFPNYSSELNVNALLLGDSALYLCASSPPGVETQYFGPGTRLLVL.